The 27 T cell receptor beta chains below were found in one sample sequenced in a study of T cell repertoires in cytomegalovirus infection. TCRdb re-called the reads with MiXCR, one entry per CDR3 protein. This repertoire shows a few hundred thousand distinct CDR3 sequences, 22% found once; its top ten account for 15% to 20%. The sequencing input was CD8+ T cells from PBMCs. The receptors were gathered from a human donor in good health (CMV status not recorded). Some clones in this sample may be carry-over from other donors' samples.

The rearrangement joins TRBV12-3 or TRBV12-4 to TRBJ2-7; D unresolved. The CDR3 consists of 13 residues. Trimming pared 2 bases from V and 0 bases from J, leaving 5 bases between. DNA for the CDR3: TGTGCCAGCAGTTTAACCCTCTCCTACGAGCAGTACTTC. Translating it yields CASSLTLSYEQYF.

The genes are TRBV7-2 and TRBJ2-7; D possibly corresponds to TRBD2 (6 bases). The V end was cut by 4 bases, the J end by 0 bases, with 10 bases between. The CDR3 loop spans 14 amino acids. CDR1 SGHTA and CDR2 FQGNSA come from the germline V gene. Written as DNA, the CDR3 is TGTGCCAGCAGCTGGGGACTGCGCTCCTACGAGCAGTACTTC. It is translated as CASSWGLRSYEQYF.

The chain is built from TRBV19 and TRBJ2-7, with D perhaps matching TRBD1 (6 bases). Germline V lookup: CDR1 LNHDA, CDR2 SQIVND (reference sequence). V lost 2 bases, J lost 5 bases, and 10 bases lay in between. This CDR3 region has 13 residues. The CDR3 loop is CASSISRGNEQYF. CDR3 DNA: TGTGCCAGTAGTATATCCAGGGGAAACGAGCAGTACTTC.

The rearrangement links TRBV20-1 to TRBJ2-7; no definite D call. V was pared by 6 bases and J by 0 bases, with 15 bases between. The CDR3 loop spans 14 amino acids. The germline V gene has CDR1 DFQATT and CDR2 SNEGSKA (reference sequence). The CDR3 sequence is CSARPAGSSYEQYF. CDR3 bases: TGCAGTGCCCGGCCGGCAGGAAGCTCCTACGAGCAGTACTTC.

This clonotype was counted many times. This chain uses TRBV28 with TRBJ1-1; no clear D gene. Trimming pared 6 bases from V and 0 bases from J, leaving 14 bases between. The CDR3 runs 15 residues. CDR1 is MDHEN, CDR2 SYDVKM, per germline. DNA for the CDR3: TGTGCCAGCAGCCTGATGGGGAGTATGAACACTGAAGCTTTCTTT. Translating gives CASSLMGSMNTEAFF.

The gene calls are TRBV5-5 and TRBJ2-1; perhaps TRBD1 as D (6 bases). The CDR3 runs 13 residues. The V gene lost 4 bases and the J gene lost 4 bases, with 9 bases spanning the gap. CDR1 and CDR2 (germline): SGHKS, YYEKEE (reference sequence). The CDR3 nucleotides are TGTGCCAGCAGCGTGGACAGATACAATGAGCAGTTCTTC. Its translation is CASSVDRYNEQFF.

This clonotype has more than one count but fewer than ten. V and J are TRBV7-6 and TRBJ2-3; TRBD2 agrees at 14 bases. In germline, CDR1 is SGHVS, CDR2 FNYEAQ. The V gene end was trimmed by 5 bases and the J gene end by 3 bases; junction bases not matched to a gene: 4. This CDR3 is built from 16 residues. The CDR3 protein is CASSPGLAGETDTQYF. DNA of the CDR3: TGTGCCAGCAGCCCGGGACTAGCGGGGGAAACAGATACGCAGTATTTT.

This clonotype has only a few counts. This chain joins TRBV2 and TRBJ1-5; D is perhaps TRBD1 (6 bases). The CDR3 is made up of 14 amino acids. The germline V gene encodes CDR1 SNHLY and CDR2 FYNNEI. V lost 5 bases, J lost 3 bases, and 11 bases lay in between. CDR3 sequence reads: CASSWGHDNQPQHF. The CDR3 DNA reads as TGTGCCAGCAGTTGGGGACACGACAATCAGCCCCAGCATTTT.

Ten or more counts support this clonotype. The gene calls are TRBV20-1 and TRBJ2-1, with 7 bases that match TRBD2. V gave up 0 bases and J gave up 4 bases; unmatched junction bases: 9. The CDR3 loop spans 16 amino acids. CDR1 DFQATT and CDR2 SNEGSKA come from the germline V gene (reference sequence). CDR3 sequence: CSARDYPGGSYNEQFF. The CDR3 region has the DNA TGCAGTGCTAGAGATTACCCGGGCGGGAGTTACAATGAGCAGTTCTTC.

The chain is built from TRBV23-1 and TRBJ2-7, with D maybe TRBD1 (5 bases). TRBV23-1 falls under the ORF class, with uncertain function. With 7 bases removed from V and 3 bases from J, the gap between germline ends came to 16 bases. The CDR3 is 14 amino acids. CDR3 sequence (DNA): TGCGCCAGCACGCACGTAGGGGCTATCTACGAGCAGTACTTC. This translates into CASTHVGAIYEQYF.

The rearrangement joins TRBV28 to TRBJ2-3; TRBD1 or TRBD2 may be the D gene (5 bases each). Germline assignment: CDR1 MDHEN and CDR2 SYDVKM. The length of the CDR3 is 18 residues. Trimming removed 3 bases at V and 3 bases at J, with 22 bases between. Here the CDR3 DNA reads TGTGCCAGCAGTTTTAGTGGGACCGAGGGTCTTTGGACAGATACGCAGTATTTT. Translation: CASSFSGTEGLWTDTQYF. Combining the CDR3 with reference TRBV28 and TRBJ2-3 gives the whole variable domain DVKVTQSSRYLVKRTGEKVFLECVQDMDHENMFWYRQDPGLGLRLIYFSYDVKMKEKGDIPEGYSVSREKKERFSLILESASTNQTSMYLCASSFSGTEGLWTDTQYFGPGTRLTVL.

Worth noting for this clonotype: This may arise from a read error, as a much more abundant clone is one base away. CDR3 protein: CASTVGVRSVDEQFF. As DNA, the CDR3 is TGTGCCAGCACCGTGGGCGTGCGGAGTGTCGATGAGCAGTTCTTC. The chain joins TRBV28 to TRBJ2-1; D call uncertain. Between the trimmed V and J ends, which lost 7 bases and 8 bases, there was a span of 21 bases. CDR3 length: 15 amino acids. Germline assignment: CDR1 MDHEN and CDR2 SYDVKM.

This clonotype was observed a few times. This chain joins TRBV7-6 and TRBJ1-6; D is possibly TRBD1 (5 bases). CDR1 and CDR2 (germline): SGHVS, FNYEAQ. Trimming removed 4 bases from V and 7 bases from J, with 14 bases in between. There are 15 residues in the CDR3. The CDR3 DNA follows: TGTGCCAGCAGCTCCGACCCGGGGGGAAATTCACCCCTCCACTTT. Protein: CASSSDPGGNSPLHF.

CDR3 bases: TGTGCCAGCAGTTACTCTATGAGCGGGGACAGCACAGATACGCAGTATTTT. It translates to CASSYSMSGDSTDTQYF. The chain links TRBV6-6 to TRBJ2-3, with 7 bases matching TRBD2. V gave up 0 bases and J gave up 0 bases; unmatched junction bases: 6. The V gene's germline CDR1 is MNHNY and CDR2 SVGAGI (reference sequence). This CDR3 has 17 amino acids.

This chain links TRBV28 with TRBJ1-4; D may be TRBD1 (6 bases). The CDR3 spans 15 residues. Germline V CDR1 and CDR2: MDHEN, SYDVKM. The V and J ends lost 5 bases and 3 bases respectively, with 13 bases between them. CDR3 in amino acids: CASSPRQVPNEKLFF. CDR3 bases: TGTGCCAGCAGTCCACGACAGGTCCCTAATGAAAAACTGTTTTTT.

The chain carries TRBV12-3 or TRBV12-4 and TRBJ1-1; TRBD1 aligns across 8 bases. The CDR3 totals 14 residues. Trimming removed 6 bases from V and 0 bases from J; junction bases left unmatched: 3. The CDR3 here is CASRSTGVNTEAFF. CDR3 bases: TGTGCCAGCAGGTCGACAGGGGTGAACACTGAAGCTTTCTTT.

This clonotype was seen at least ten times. CDR3: CASSLTGPRSNQPQHF. CDR3 nucleotides: TGTGCCAGCAGCCTGACAGGCCCTCGGAGCAATCAGCCCCAGCATTTT. The chain combines TRBV7-6 with TRBJ1-5; D may be TRBD1 (6 bases). Germline CDR1 SGHVS, CDR2 FNYEAQ. Trimming removed 5 bases at V and 1 base at J, with 15 bases between. The CDR3 has 16 residues.

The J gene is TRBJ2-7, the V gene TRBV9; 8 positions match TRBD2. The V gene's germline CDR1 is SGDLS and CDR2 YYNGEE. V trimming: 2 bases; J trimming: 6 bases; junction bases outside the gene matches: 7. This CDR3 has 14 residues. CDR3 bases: TGTGCCAGCAGCGTTAGCGGGGATGGACGCGAGCAGTACTTC. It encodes CASSVSGDGREQYF. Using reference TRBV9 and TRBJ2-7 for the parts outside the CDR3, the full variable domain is DSGVTQTPKHLITATGQRVTLRCSPRSGDLSVYWYQQSLDQGLQFLIQYYNGEERAKGNILERFSAQQFPDLHSELNLSSLELGDSALYFCASSVSGDGREQYFGPGTRLTVT.

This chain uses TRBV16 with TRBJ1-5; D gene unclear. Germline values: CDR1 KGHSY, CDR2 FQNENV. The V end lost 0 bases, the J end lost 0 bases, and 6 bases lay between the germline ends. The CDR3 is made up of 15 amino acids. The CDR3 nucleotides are TGTGCCAGCAGCCAATCTCCAGGTAGCAATCAGCCCCAGCATTTT. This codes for CASSQSPGSNQPQHF.

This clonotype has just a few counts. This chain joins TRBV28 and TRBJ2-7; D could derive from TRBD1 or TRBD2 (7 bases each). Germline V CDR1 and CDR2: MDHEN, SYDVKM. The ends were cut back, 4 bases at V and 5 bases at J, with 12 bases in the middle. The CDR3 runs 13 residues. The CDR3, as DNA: TGTGCCAGCAGTTCAGGGGGGGGCCACGAGCAGTACTTC. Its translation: CASSSGGGHEQYF.

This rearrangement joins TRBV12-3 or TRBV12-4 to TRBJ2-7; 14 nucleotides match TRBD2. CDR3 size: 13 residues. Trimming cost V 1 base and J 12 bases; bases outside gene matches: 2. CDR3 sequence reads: CASSLGTSGGPYF. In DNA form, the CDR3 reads TGTGCCAGCAGTTTAGGGACTAGCGGGGGGCCGTACTTC.

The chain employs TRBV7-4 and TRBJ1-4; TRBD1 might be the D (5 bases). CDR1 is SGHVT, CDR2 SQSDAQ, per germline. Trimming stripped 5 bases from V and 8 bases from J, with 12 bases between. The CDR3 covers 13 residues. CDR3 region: CASSPLGGEKLFF. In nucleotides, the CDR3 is TGTGCCAGCAGCCCTCTTGGGGGAGAAAAACTGTTTTTT. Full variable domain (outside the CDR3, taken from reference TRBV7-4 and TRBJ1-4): GAGVSQSPRYKVAKRGRDVALRCDSISGHVTLYWYRQTLGQGSEVLTYSQSDAQRDKSGRPSGRFSAERPERSVSTLKIQRTEQGDSAVYLCASSPLGGEKLFFGSGTQLSVL.

The CDR3 DNA is TGTGCCAGCACCCCATCCAGCTTGTTCGACACTGAAGCTTTCTTT. Translating it yields CASTPSSLFDTEAFF. The gene calls are TRBV27 and TRBJ1-1; unclear D gene. CDR3 length: 15 residues. Germline assignment: CDR1 MNHEY and CDR2 SMNVEV (reference sequence). Trimming took 7 bases from V and 3 from J, leaving 18 bases between them.

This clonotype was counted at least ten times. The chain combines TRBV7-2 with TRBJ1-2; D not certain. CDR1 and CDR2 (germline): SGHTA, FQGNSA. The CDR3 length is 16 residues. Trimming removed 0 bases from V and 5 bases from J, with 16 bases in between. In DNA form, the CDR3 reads TGTGCCAGCAGCTTAGCGAGGCAGCCCTCACTTTATGGCTACACCTTC. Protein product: CASSLARQPSLYGYTF.

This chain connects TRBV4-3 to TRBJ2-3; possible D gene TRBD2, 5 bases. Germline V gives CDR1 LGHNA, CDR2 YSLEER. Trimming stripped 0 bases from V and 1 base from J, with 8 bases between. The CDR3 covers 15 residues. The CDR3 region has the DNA TGCGCCAGCAGCCAAGATGGGAGCGGCACAGATACGCAGTATTTT. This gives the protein CASSQDGSGTDTQYF.

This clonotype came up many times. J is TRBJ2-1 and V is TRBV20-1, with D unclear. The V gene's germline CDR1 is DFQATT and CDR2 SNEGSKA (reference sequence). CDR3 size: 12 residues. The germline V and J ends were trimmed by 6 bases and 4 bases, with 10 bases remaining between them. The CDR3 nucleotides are TGCAGTGCGTCTGACTGGTACAATGAGCAGTTCTTC. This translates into CSASDWYNEQFF.

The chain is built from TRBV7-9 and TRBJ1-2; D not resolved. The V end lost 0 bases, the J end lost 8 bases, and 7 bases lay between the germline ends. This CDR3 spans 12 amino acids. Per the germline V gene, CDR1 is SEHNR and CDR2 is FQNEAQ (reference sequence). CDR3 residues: CASSLAVEGYTF. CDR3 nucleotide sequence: TGTGCCAGCAGCTTAGCGGTGGAAGGCTACACCTTC.